This is a list of T cell receptor beta chains from one sample in a study of T cell responses to AZD1222 COVID-19 vaccine. Sequencing was performed with immunoSEQ multiplex PCR; in TCRdb, only in-frame clones are kept and a portion is missing. Of some 100,000 clones in the sample, about 86% were seen once. Material: peripheral blood, obtained 28 days after the second AZD1222 dose. The receptors were sampled from an adult who received the AZD1222 COVID-19 vaccine. CDR3s include the opening cysteine and the closing phenylalanine or tryptophan. The D gene is left open where the match is weak. Clone size is shown for a subset of rows, as once, few, many or a class of expanded clone.

abundance,j_gene,d_gene,v_gene,CDR3nt,CDR3aa
once,TRBJ2-7,TRBD1,TRBV11-2,TGTGCCAGCAGCTTAGTCCGGGACAGGGGCACCCTCTACGAGCAGTACTTC,CASSLVRDRGTLYEQYF
NA,TRBJ2-7,TRBD2,TRBV19,TGTGCCAGTAGTATACCAGAGGGCGGGAGCTCCTACGAGCAGTACTTC,CASSIPEGGSSYEQYF
NA,TRBJ2-3,TRBD2,TRBV9,TGTGCCAGCAGCTTGAGGGTCAGGCTAGCGGAAAACACAGATACGCAGTATTTT,CASSLRVRLAENTDTQYF
once,TRBJ2-7,NA,TRBV9,TGTGCCAGCAGCGTAGCCGCCAGCCAATACGAGCAGTACTTC,CASSVAASQYEQYF
NA,TRBJ2-5,NA,TRBV5-6,TGTGCCAGCAGCTTGGTCTCTGTCCGAGAGACCCAGTACTTC,CASSLVSVRETQYF
NA,TRBJ2-6,TRBD1,TRBV27,TGTGCCAGCAGGGGACAGGGTAAAGAGGCCAACGTCCTGACTTTC,CASRGQGKEANVLTF
NA,TRBJ1-2,TRBD1,TRBV7-9,TGTGCCAGCAGCTCGACAGGGGTCGGGTATGGCTACACCTTC,CASSSTGVGYGYTF
few,TRBJ2-7,NA,TRBV15,TGTGCCACCAGCAGAGAAGTCGTTTCGTATGGGAACTCCTACGAGCAGTACTTC,CATSREVVSYGNSYEQYF
NA,TRBJ2-7,TRBD2,TRBV10-1,TGCGCCAGCAGTGAGCATAATAGGACTAGCGGGACCTACGAGCAGTACTTC,CASSEHNRTSGTYEQYF
NA,TRBJ1-1,NA,TRBV14,TGTGCCAGCAGCCAAGAAAGCAGGGGAGAGACTGAAGCTTTCTTT,CASSQESRGETEAFF